The T cell receptor beta chain under discussion was sequenced for a study of technical replicates of blood from a handful of donors. Using immunoSEQ multiplex PCR, the repertoire was profiled, and TCRdb retains in-frame clones only, with some absent. The sample has roughly 82,000 clones, roughly 95% seen once. Germline assignment: CDR1 SQVTM and CDR2 ANQGSEA. The CDR3 sequence is 11 residues long. V dropped 6 bases and J dropped 6; count of bases not matched to a gene: 4. The receptor was derived from a human donor in good health. This sequence joins TRBV29-1 and TRBJ1-2; TRBD1 agrees at 7 bases. The sequencing sample was made of T cells isolated from PBMCs. DNA of the CDR3: TGCAGCGTCCCAGGGGGGAATGGCTACACCTTC. Its protein product is CSVPGGNGYTF.